This record looks at one TCR beta chain sequence and its context. Its target is unknown. These data are taken from a study of T cell responses to AZD1222 COVID-19 vaccine. Study conclusions and caveats: At baseline, just five to seven AZD1222 recipients tested seropositive.

The data were produced by immunoSEQ multiplex PCR, yet TCRdb's version contains in-frame clones alone and is incomplete. Of approximately 77,000 clones in the sample, around 90% were seen once. In germline, CDR1 is GTSNPN, CDR2 SVGIG (reference sequence). The CDR3 contains 16 residues. Losses at the gene ends were 2 bases for V and 3 bases for J; bases not matched to a gene: 9. The chain couples TRBV30 to TRBJ1-5, with 8 bases identical to TRBD1. The clonotype originates from an adult who received the AZD1222 COVID-19 vaccine. The source was peripheral blood, collected 28 days after the second AZD1222 dose. The chain's CDR3 is CAWSPRTGNPNQPQHF. CDR3 nucleotides: TGTGCCTGGAGTCCCCGGACAGGGAACCCCAATCAGCCCCAGCATTTT. The entire variable domain, with the rest obtained from reference TRBV30 and TRBJ1-5, is as follows: SQTIHQWPATLVQPVGSPLSLECTVEGTSNPNLYWYRQAAGRGLQLLFYSVGIGQISSEVPQNLSASRPQDRQFILSSKKLLLSDSGFYLCAWSPRTGNPNQPQHFGDGTRLSIL.